This T cell receptor beta chain was sequenced during a study of T cell clonality in common variable immunodeficiency. General observations from the study: Shared TCRbeta clones were fewer between CVID subjects than controls. Common variable immunodeficiency TCR beta sequences reportedly had fewer deletions and N-nucleotide insertions.

Equal genomic DNA amounts from CVID and control samples were sequenced. Produced via immunoSEQ multiplex PCR; TCRdb's table is partial and in-frame only. This repertoire holds fewer than 25,000 clones, and none appear only once. Of CVID subjects, 15 were female and approximately 31 male, mean age roughly 40. CVID subjects had received replacement immunoglobulin for at least one year. Germline V lookup: CDR1 GTSNPN, CDR2 SVGIG (reference sequence). The CDR3 extends over 13 amino acids. V trimming: 0 bases; J trimming: 6 bases; junction bases outside the gene matches: 5. This clone came up a few times. Its specificity is unknown. The DNA ends 3 residues before the CDR3 does, and the rest of the CDR3 is filled in from the germline J gene.

The sample taken for sequencing was peripheral blood mononuclear cells. This chain uses TRBV30 with TRBJ2-7, with 7 bases identical to TRBD1. The receptor's source is a human donor with common variable immunodeficiency. The sequenced CDR3 bases are TGTGCCTGGAGTGTTTCACAGGGGTTCGAG. This codes for CAWSVSQGFE. The whole CDR3 sequence reads CAWSVSQGFEQYF.